Reported below is one TCR beta chain. Its antigen specificity is not known. No base-level quality is on record; no much larger clone is a single base apart. These data originate in a study of T cell repertoires in cytomegalovirus infection (dated by TCRdb to 2018 to 2020). Some background on the complete study: Recently identified HLA-C-restricted CMV epitopes, whose presentation resists viral immunomodulation, were targeted by peptide stimulations together with well-studied HLA-B-restricted epitopes. The HLA type of each donor mattered for the analysis, because public TCR beta signatures pointed to carriage of CMV infection along with the matching HLA type. Results the study describes overall, beyond this receptor: The ex vivo response was dominated by HLA-C-restricted CMV-specific TCR beta clonotypes, and the single most frequent clonotype in two of eight donors was supplied by these HLA-C-restricted clonotypes. In both this cohort and an independent cohort of approximately 350 donors, the cumulative frequency of public TCR beta family members distinguished carriers of CMV infection plus the relevant HLA type.

TCRdb lists the instrument as Illumina HiSeq 1500. The public reads were reprocessed in TCRdb via fastp at Q25 and MiXCR, keeping in-frame beta chains. Under each unique CDR3 protein, matching rows form one entry showing the most common genes and DNA. The sample table contains approximately 730,000 distinct CDR3 sequences; only one count was recorded for 29% of them. The ten largest make up 13% of the sample. This specimen's treatment or condition label, per the study, means: in vitro stimulation with specific CMV peptide epitopes to enrich CMV-specific T cells. CDR3 length: 10 amino acids, cysteine to phenylalanine. Only CDR3 DNA remains: 30 bases, in frame from the first base. The germline V gene sets CDR1 to SNHLY and CDR2 to FYNNEI. V lost 8 bases and J lost 6 bases; the stretch between them is 7 bases long.

The rearrangement combines TRBV2 with TRBJ2-5; D gene: possibly TRBD1, on 6 matching bases. Sequences were derived from cultured CD8+ T cells from PBMCs, sampled from culture after CMV antigen stimulation. This clonotype was obtained from a human donor in good health (CMV status not recorded). Some clones in this sample may be carry-over from other donors' samples. CDR3 protein: CASGGQTQYF. DNA sequence: TGTGCCAGCGGGGGCCAGACCCAGTACTTC.